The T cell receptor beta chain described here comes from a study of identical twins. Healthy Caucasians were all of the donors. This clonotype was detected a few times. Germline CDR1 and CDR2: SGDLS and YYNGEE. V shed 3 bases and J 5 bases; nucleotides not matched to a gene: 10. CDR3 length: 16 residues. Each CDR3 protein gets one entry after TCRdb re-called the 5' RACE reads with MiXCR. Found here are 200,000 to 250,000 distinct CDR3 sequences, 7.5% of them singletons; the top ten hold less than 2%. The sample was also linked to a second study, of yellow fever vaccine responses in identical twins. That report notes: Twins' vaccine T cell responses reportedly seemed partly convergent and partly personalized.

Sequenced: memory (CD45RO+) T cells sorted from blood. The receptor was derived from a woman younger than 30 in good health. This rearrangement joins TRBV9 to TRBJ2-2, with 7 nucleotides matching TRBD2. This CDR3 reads CASSAWGLAATGELFF. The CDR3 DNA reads TGTGCCAGCAGCGCCTGGGGTCTAGCGGCTACCGGGGAGCTGTTTTTT.